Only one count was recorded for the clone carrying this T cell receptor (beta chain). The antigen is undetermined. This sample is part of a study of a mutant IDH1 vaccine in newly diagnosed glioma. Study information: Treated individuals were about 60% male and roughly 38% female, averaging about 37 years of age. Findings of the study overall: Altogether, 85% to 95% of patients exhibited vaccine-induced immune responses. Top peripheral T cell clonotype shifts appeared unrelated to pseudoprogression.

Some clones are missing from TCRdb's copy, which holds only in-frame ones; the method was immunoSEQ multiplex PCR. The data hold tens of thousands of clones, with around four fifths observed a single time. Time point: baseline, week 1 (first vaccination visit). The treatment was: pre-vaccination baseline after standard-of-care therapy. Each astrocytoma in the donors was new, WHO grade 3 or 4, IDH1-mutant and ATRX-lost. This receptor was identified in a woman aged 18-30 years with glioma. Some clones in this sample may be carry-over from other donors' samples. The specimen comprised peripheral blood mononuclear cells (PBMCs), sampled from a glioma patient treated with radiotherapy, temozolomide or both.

This CDR3 is CASSSGTGRSADTQYF. For the CDR3, the DNA is TGTGCCAGTAGTTCCGGGACAGGGCGTAGCGCAGATACGCAGTATTTT. The chain has TRBV19 and TRBJ2-3; 9 bases line up with TRBD1. The CDR3 contains 16 residues. Germline lookup yields CDR1 LNHDA and CDR2 SQIVND (reference sequence). With V trimmed by 5 bases and J by 4 bases, 10 bases remained unmatched.